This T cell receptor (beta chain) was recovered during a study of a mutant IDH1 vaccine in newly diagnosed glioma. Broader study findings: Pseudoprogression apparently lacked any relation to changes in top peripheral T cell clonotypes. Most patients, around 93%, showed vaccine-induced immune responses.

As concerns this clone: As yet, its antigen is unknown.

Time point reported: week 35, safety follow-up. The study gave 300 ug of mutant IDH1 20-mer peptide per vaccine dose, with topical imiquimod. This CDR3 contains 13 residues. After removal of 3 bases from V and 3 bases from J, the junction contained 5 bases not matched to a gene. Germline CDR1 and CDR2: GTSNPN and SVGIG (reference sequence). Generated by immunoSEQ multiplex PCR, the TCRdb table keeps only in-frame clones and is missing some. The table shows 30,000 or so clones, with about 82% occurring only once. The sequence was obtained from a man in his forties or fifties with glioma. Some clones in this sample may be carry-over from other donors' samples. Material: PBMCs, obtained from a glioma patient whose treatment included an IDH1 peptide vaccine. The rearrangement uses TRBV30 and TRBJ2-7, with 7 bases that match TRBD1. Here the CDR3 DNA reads TGTGCCTGGAGCCGAAACAGGGGCTACGAGCAGTACTTC. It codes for CAWSRNRGYEQYF.